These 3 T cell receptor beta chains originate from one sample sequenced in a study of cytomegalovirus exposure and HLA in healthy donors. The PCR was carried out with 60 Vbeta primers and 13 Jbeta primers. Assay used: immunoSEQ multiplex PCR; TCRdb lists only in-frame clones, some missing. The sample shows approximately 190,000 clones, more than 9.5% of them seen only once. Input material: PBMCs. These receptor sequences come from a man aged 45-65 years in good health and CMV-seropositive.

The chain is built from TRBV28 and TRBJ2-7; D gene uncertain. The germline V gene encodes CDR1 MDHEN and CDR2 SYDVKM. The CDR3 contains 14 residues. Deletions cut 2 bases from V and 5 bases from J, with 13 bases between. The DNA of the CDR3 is TGTGCCAGCAGTTTAACGTCAGTCGGAGACGAGCAGTACGTC. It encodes CASSLTSVGDEQYV.

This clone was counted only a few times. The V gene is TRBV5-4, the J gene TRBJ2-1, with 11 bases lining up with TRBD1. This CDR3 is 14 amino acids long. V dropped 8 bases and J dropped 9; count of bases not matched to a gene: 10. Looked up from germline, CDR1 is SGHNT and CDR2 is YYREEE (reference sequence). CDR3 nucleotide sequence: TGTGCCAGTAACCCCGGGACAGGGGGTTTTGAGCAGTTCTTC. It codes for CASNPGTGGFEQFF.

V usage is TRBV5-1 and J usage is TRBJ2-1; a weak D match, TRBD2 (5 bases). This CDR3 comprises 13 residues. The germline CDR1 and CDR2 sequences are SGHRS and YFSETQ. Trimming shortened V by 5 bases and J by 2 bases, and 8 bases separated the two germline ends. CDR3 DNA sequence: TGCGCCAGCAGTCAGCGGACCTACAATGAGCAGTTCTTC. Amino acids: CASSQRTYNEQFF.